Each of the 30 T cell receptor beta chains below was sequenced from the same sample in a study of blood T cell repertoires in COVID-19. Clones were read by immunoSEQ multiplex PCR, and TCRdb kept only the in-frame ones, dropping some. This table holds over 200,000 clones, more than 80% found once. The sequencing sample was made of PBMCs or T cells enriched from blood (not recorded which). These receptors were taken from a man in his forties who had recovered from COVID-19.

V is TRBV2 and J is TRBJ2-7; D is unresolved. V was trimmed by 3 bases and J by 1 base, leaving 10 bases between them. Germline CDR1 and CDR2: SNHLY and FYNNEI. This CDR3 is built from 14 residues. For the CDR3, the DNA is TGTGCCAGCAGTGATAAGAGCCAATCCTACGAGCAGTACTTC. Translation gives CASSDKSQSYEQYF.

The V gene is TRBV24-1, the J gene TRBJ1-4, with D maybe TRBD1 (5 bases). V was clipped by 3 bases and J by 7 bases, with 8 bases between them. The CDR3 contains 13 residues. Germline CDR1 is KGHDR and CDR2 is SFDVKD. CDR3 sequence: CATSDAGLEKLFF. CDR3 nucleotide sequence: TGTGCCACCAGTGATGCGGGGCTTGAAAAACTGTTTTTT.

In regard to this clone: The sample holds other DNA sequences that translate to the same CDR3. This chain connects TRBV27 to TRBJ1-1, with no clear D. The germline V gene encodes CDR1 MNHEY and CDR2 SMNVEV (reference sequence). Trimming removed 4 bases from V and 0 bases from J, with 6 bases in between. The CDR3 loop spans 13 amino acids. CDR3 nucleotide sequence: TGTGCCAGCAGTTCAAACATGAACACTGAAGCTTTCTTT. Amino acids: CASSSNMNTEAFF.

The rearrangement links TRBV5-8 to TRBJ1-1; maybe TRBD1 (5 bases). CDR1 is SGHTS and CDR2 is YDEGEE in the germline V gene. This CDR3 is built from 15 residues. V was cut by 4 bases and J by 5 bases, with 18 bases left in between. CDR3: CASSPWTGVSTEAFF. CDR3 DNA sequence: TGTGCCAGCAGCCCATGGACGGGGGTTTCGACTGAAGCTTTCTTT.

This chain joins TRBV6-1 and TRBJ1-6; no definite D call. Germline assignment: CDR1 MNHNS and CDR2 SASEGT. Trimming took off 2 bases at V and 7 bases at J, with 15 bases between the two ends. The CDR3 runs to 16 residues. Here the CDR3 DNA reads TGTGCCAGCAGTGAATTGGGAGCTTCGTGGAATTCACCCCTCCACTTT. It codes for CASSELGASWNSPLHF.

The J gene is TRBJ1-2, the V gene TRBV27; TRBD1 is a possible D gene (6 bases). Deletions cut 5 bases from V and 6 bases from J, with 13 bases between. Germline CDR1 reads MNHEY; CDR2 reads SMNVEV (reference sequence). This CDR3 has 13 residues. CDR3 region: CASSPGTTNGYTF. The CDR3 DNA follows: TGTGCCAGCAGTCCTGGGACAACCAATGGCTACACCTTC.

The chain is built from TRBV4-2 and TRBJ1-5; 8 nucleotides match TRBD1. CDR1 LGHNA and CDR2 YNFKEQ come from the germline V gene. This CDR3 contains 15 residues. The trim removed 0 bases at V and 2 bases at J, leaving 0 bases unmatched. The DNA for the CDR3 is TGTGCCAGCAGCCAAGAGGACAGGGGCAATCAGCCCCAGCATTTT. Its translation is CASSQEDRGNQPQHF.

This clone was recorded only once. The V call is TRBV10-3, the J call TRBJ1-2; the match to TRBD1 covers 8 bases. Germline trimming cut 6 bases from V and 6 bases from J; bases unmatched to any gene: 6. CDR1 and CDR2 from the germline V gene are ENHRY and SYGVKD. This CDR3 region has 13 residues. DNA of the CDR3: TGTGCCATCAGAGAGGACAGGGCCAATGGCTACACCTTC. Residues: CAIREDRANGYTF.

This rearrangement joins TRBV2 to TRBJ1-1; 11 bases align to TRBD1. The CDR3 sequence is 19 residues long. Trimming removed 6 bases from V and 2 bases from J; junction bases left unmatched: 17. Germline V gene lookup returns CDR1 SNHLY and CDR2 FYNNEI. CDR3 sequence: CASRTPVFGDRGRNTEAFF. The CDR3 bases are TGTGCCAGCAGGACTCCCGTTTTTGGGGACAGGGGGAGAAACACTGAAGCTTTCTTT.

This clone is a singleton in its sample. J is TRBJ1-5 and V is TRBV7-2; 9 bases line up with TRBD1. The CDR3 contains 16 residues. Germline-derived CDR1 and CDR2 are SGHTA and FQGNSA. J gave up 4 bases and V 5 bases, and 9 bases lay outside the gene matches. The CDR3 protein is CASSPSGTGPNQPQHF. CDR3 DNA: TGTGCCAGCAGCCCCAGTGGGACAGGGCCTAATCAGCCCCAGCATTTT.

V gene TRBV27 combines with J gene TRBJ1-2, with a possible D match to TRBD1 (5 bases). The CDR3 extends over 13 amino acids. Trimming cost V 2 bases and J 4 bases, with 8 bases left between them. CDR1 MNHEY and CDR2 SMNVEV come from the germline V gene (reference sequence). In DNA form, the CDR3 reads TGTGCCAGCAGTTTAAGCAGGGCCTATGGCTACACCTTC. Amino acid sequence: CASSLSRAYGYTF.

This chain joins TRBV6-5 and TRBJ2-7, with D tentatively TRBD2 (6 bases). This CDR3 is built from 14 residues. Germline assignment: CDR1 MNHEY and CDR2 SVGAGI. Deletions cut 6 bases from V and 5 bases from J, with 17 bases between. The CDR3 sequence: CASRRDFSSHEQYF. CDR3 sequence (DNA): TGTGCCAGCAGGCGGGACTTCTCTTCCCACGAGCAGTACTTC.

This clone has only one observation. V usage is TRBV5-1 and J usage is TRBJ1-2; no reliable D call. The CDR3 length is 14 residues. Deletions cut 0 bases from V and 4 bases from J, with 10 bases between. CDR1 and CDR2 (germline): SGHRS, YFSETQ. In DNA, the CDR3 is TGCGCCAGCAGCTTGGGGCAGGCTATCTATGGCTACACCTTC. Encoded protein: CASSLGQAIYGYTF.

This clone has more than one count but fewer than ten. V is TRBV28 and J is TRBJ1-3, with a possible D match to TRBD1 (5 bases). V lost 3 bases and J lost 3, with 9 bases in between. CDR1 and CDR2 (germline): MDHEN, SYDVKM. CDR3 length: 14 residues. This CDR3 reads CASSLAQGGNTIYF. As DNA, the CDR3 is TGTGCCAGCAGTTTGGCCCAGGGTGGAAACACCATATATTTT.

The chain carries TRBV3-1 (or the pseudogene TRBV3-2) and TRBJ2-7, with 12 nucleotides matching TRBD1. Germline assignment: CDR1 LGHDT and CDR2 YNNKEL (reference sequence). This CDR3 is 15 amino acids long. V was pared by 4 bases and J by 6 bases, with 7 bases of the junction left unmatched. CDR3 bases: TGTGCCAGCAGCCTAACCGGGACAGGGGGCCTCGAGCAGTACTTC. Translating gives CASSLTGTGGLEQYF.

In regard to this clone: The junction does not match germline at one end; this may be a read error. The chain combines TRBV6-5 with TRBJ1-2; D is uncertain. The CDR3 length is 14 residues. Germline lookup yields CDR1 MNHEY and CDR2 SVGAGI. This chain's CDR3 is CASSPGVGNFGYTF. CDR3 bases: TGTGCCAGCAGCCCCGGGGTCGGGAACTTTGGCTACACCTTC.

This clone is a singleton in its sample. This chain connects TRBV5-1 to TRBJ2-1; no firm D call. This CDR3 contains 14 residues. V was clipped by 0 bases and J by 9 bases, with 13 bases between them. CDR1 SGHRS and CDR2 YFSETQ come from the germline V gene. The CDR3 DNA reads TGCGCCAGCAGCTTGGAGTGGGCCCCGAGTGAGCAGTTCTTC. Its translation is CASSLEWAPSEQFF.

This chain uses TRBV7-2 with TRBJ1-1; D is uncertain. The CDR3 covers 16 residues. Germline loops: CDR1 SGHTA, CDR2 FQGNSA. Trimming took 4 bases from V and 1 from J, leaving 16 bases between them. The CDR3 nucleotides are TGTGCCAGCAGCTCCCCGGGGATCCGGGCGAACACTGAAGCTTTCTTT. As protein: CASSSPGIRANTEAFF.

CDR3 protein: CASSPSRGTEAFF. CDR3 nucleotides: TGTGCCAGCAGCCCCTCCCGGGGAACTGAAGCTTTCTTT. The chain links TRBV11-3 to TRBJ1-1; the D is unclear. This CDR3 has 13 amino acids. CDR1 is SGHNT and CDR2 is YENEEA in the germline V gene. The V and J ends lost 5 bases and 5 bases respectively, with 12 bases between them.

The CDR3 DNA reads TGTGCCAGCGGGACAGCTTTGAACACTGAAGCTTTCTTT. It is translated as CASGTALNTEAFF. V usage is TRBV28 and J usage is TRBJ1-1; the match to TRBD1 covers 7 bases. The germline V gene encodes CDR1 MDHEN and CDR2 SYDVKM. CDR3 length equals 13 residues. Germline trimming cut 8 bases from V and 0 bases from J; bases unmatched to any gene: 3.

V and J are TRBV12-5 and TRBJ2-1, with 8 bases matching TRBD2. Germline V lookup: CDR1 LGHNT, CDR2 FRNRAP. With V trimmed by 0 bases and J by 4 bases, 2 bases remained unmatched. The CDR3 is made up of 15 amino acids. CDR3 in amino acids: CASGLVAGDYNEQFF. The CDR3 DNA is TGTGCTAGTGGTTTGGTAGCGGGGGATTACAATGAGCAGTTCTTC.

CDR3 loop: CASSIEGQGRIGGYTF. In nucleotides, the CDR3 is TGTGCCAGTAGTATAGAAGGACAGGGGAGAATTGGTGGCTACACCTTC. The chain has TRBV19 and TRBJ1-2, with 9 bases lining up with TRBD1. CDR3 size: 16 residues. Germline CDR1 and CDR2: LNHDA and SQIVND (reference sequence). V trimming: 0 bases; J trimming: 7 bases; junction bases outside the gene matches: 9.

This chain links TRBV5-1 with TRBJ2-3; D may be TRBD2 (5 bases). The CDR3 covers 13 residues. The germline CDR1 and CDR2 sequences are SGHRS and YFSETQ. V was trimmed by 3 bases and J by 6 bases, leaving 11 bases between them. The CDR3 loop is CASSYEVADTQYF. CDR3 DNA sequence: TGCGCCAGCAGCTACGAAGTAGCGGATACGCAGTATTTT. Full variable domain (remainder filled in from reference TRBV5-1 and TRBJ2-3): KAGVTQTPRYLIKTRGQQVTLSCSPISGHRSVSWYQQTPGQGLQFLFEYFSETQRNKGNFPGRFSGRQFSNSRSEMNVSTLELGDSALYLCASSYEVADTQYFGPGTRLTVL.

The chain employs TRBV21-1 and TRBJ2-3; the table's D call, TRBD2, has no DNA check behind it. TRBV21-1 is reported as a pseudogene. The CDR3 has 17 amino acids. Written as DNA, the CDR3 is TGTGCCAGCAGCAACAGGACTAGCGGTGTCAGCACAGATACGCAGTATTTT. It codes for CASSNRTSGVSTDTQYF.

Points on this clone: A much more abundant neighbour one base away suggests this may be a read error. This chain connects TRBV3-1 (or the pseudogene TRBV3-2) to TRBJ1-2, with 11 bases that match TRBD1. The CDR3 contains 14 residues. The V segment lost 1 base and the J segment 7 bases; nucleotides outside the gene matches: 2. Per the germline V gene, CDR1 is LGHDT and CDR2 is YNNKEL (reference sequence). The DNA for the CDR3 is TGTGCCAGCAGCCAAGGGACAGGGGGCTCTGGCTACACCTTC. The encoded protein is CASSQGTGGSGYTF.

The rearrangement uses TRBV9 and TRBJ2-1, with D tentatively TRBD1 (5 bases). The germline CDR1 and CDR2 sequences are SGDLS and YYNGEE. Trimming left V 3 bases short and J 0 bases short, with 10 bases between. This CDR3 region has 15 residues. CDR3 residues: CASSDRYSSYNEQFF. CDR3 bases: TGTGCCAGCAGCGACAGGTACAGCTCCTACAATGAGCAGTTCTTC.

In regard to this clone: The identical CDR3 is also encoded by other nucleotide sequences in the sample. The chain links TRBV27 to TRBJ2-1, with 7 bases lining up with TRBD1. V lost 6 bases to trimming and J lost 3 bases; unmatched junction nucleotides: 2. The CDR3 contains 13 residues. Germline CDR1 is MNHEY and CDR2 is SMNVEV (reference sequence). CDR3 bases: TGTGCCAGCAGCCGACAGGGCTACAATGAGCAGTTCTTC. Amino acids: CASSRQGYNEQFF.

The chain recombines TRBV19 with TRBJ1-6, with 9 bases aligning to TRBD1. The V gene end was trimmed by 4 bases and the J gene end by 7 bases; junction bases not matched to a gene: 8. This CDR3 has 16 residues. CDR1 and CDR2 from the germline V gene are LNHDA and SQIVND (reference sequence). The CDR3 protein is CASSTSDRGFNSPLHF. Written as DNA, the CDR3 is TGTGCCAGTAGTACCTCGGACAGGGGTTTCAATTCACCCCTCCACTTT.

The V and J genes are TRBV5-6 and TRBJ2-4, with TRBD1 as a possible D gene (5 bases). The CDR3 totals 16 residues. CDR1 is SGHDT, CDR2 YYEEEE, per germline. V was pared by 3 bases and J by 0 bases, with 13 bases between. The CDR3 region has the DNA TGTGCCAGCAGCTCCTCAGGGTATCTAGCCAAAAACATTCAGTACTTC. This encodes CASSSSGYLAKNIQYF.

The rearrangement links TRBV2 to TRBJ2-1, with D possibly being TRBD2 (5 bases). V lost 4 bases, J lost 10 bases, and 20 bases lay in between. CDR1 is SNHLY, CDR2 FYNNEI, per germline. There are 15 residues in the CDR3. The CDR3 region is CASSGNPTIPAEQFF. Written as DNA, the CDR3 is TGTGCCAGCAGTGGGAACCCGACTATTCCGGCGGAGCAGTTCTTC.